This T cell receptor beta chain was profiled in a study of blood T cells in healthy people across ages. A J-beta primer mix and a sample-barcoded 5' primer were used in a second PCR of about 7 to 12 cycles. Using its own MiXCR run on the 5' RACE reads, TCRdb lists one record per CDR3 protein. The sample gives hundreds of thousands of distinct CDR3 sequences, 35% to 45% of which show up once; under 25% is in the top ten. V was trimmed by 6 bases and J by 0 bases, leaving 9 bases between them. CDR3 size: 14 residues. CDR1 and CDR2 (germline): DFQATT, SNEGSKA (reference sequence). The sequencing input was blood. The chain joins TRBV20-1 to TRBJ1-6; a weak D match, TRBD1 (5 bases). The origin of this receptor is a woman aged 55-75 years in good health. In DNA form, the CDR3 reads TGCAGTGCAACTGACAGCTCCTATAATTCACCCCTCCACTTT. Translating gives CSATDSSYNSPLHF.